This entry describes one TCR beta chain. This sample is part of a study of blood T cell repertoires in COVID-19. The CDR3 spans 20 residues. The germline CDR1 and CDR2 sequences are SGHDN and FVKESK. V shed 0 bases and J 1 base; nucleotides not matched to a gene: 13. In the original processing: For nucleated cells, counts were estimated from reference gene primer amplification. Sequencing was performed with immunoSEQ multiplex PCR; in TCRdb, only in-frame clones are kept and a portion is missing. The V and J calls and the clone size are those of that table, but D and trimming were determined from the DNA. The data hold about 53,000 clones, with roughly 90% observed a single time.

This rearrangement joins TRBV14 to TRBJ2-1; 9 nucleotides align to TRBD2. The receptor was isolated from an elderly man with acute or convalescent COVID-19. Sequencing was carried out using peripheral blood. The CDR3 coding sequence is TGTGCCAGCAGCCAAGATTGGCTAGCGGGGCGGCAGATTTCCTACAATGAGCAGTTCTTC. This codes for CASSQDWLAGRQISYNEQFF.